Presented here are 28 T cell receptor beta chains from one specimen sequenced in a study. In TCRdb, the 5' RACE reads were re-called with MiXCR into one record per CDR3 protein. The sample has about 50,000 distinct CDR3 sequences; around 28% are singletons. Sequencing was carried out using naive CD4+ T cells sorted from blood. Subset defined: naive CD4+ T cells, CD4+CD45RA+CD25-. The source is a female donor with breast cancer.

This clonotype was observed at least ten times. This rearrangement joins TRBV24-1 to TRBJ2-1; 15 bases map to TRBD2. V shed 3 bases and J 13 bases; nucleotides not matched to a gene: 6. Germline V lookup: CDR1 KGHDR, CDR2 SFDVKD. The CDR3 runs 15 residues. The DNA for the CDR3 is TGTGCCACCAGTGATGCCAGGACTAGCGGGAGGGGCCAGTTCTTC. Encoded protein: CATSDARTSGRGQFF.

The chain is built from TRBV30 and TRBJ2-3, with 7 positions matching TRBD1. The CDR3 is 15 amino acids. The V segment lost 3 bases and the J segment 2 bases; nucleotides outside the gene matches: 8. CDR1 is GTSNPN, CDR2 SVGIG, per germline (reference sequence). CDR3 in DNA: TGTGCCTGGAGGGTTCGGGACAGAATCACAGATACGCAGTATTTT. It yields the protein CAWRVRDRITDTQYF.

V usage is TRBV5-1 and J usage is TRBJ1-5; D not resolved. CDR1 and CDR2 from the germline V gene are SGHRS and YFSETQ. The CDR3 contains 15 residues. V was cut by 2 bases and J by 0 bases, with 9 bases left in between. This CDR3 is CASSFGSNSNQPQHF. The CDR3 region has the DNA TGCGCCAGCAGCTTCGGCAGTAATAGCAATCAGCCCCAGCATTTT.

The chain uses TRBV7-9 and TRBJ1-1; 10 positions match TRBD1. With V trimmed by 5 bases and J by 4 bases, 4 bases remained unmatched. CDR1 and CDR2 (germline): SEHNR, FQNEAQ (reference sequence). The CDR3 contains 14 residues. CDR3 sequence reads: CASSQRTGGTEAFF. The CDR3 DNA is TGTGCCAGCAGCCAAAGGACAGGGGGCACTGAAGCTTTCTTT.

This clonotype was counted between two and nine times. The rearrangement links TRBV5-4 to TRBJ2-7, with 8 bases identical to TRBD2. The CDR3 runs to 13 residues. The germline CDR1 and CDR2 sequences are SGHNT and YYREEE (reference sequence). V lost 1 base to trimming and J lost 8 bases; unmatched junction nucleotides: 5. The CDR3 bases are TGTGCCAGCAGCTTGACGGGGGGGTACAAGCAGTACTTC. Translated, it gives CASSLTGGYKQYF.

The table lists this clonotype with a few counts. The chain couples TRBV29-1 to TRBJ1-2, with D perhaps matching TRBD1 (6 bases). The CDR3 extends over 15 amino acids. CDR1 is SQVTM, CDR2 ANQGSEA, per germline. Between the trimmed V and J ends, which lost 0 bases and 1 base, there was a span of 12 bases. CDR3 in DNA: TGCAGCGTTGAAGAACGGGGGACAATTAACTATGGCTACACCTTC. This codes for CSVEERGTINYGYTF.

The V and J genes are TRBV5-1 and TRBJ2-7; unclear D gene. Per germline, CDR1 SGHRS and CDR2 YFSETQ. This CDR3 spans 14 amino acids. V gave up 0 bases and J gave up 4 bases, with 11 bases separating them. The CDR3 DNA reads TGCGCCAGCAGCTTGGATGTAGGCAGGTACGAGCAGTACTTC. The encoded protein is CASSLDVGRYEQYF. The full variable domain, with the rest looked up from reference TRBV5-1 and TRBJ2-7, is KAGVTQTPRYLIKTRGQQVTLSCSPISGHRSVSWYQQTPGQGLQFLFEYFSETQRNKGNFPGRFSGRQFSNSRSEMNVSTLELGDSALYLCASSLDVGRYEQYFGPGTRLTVT.

The rearrangement joins TRBV3-1 to TRBJ2-7; 11 bases align to TRBD2. The J segment lost 7 bases and the V segment lost 6 bases, leaving 8 bases of the junction unmatched. Germline values: CDR1 LGHDT, CDR2 YNNKEL (reference sequence). The CDR3 length is 14 residues. CDR3 DNA sequence: TGTGCCAGCAGTCCACTAGCGGGAGAAGGGGAGCAGTACTTC. Translating it yields CASSPLAGEGEQYF.

This clonotype was counted between two and nine times. The CDR3 bases are TGCAGCGTTGAGGACAGGGACCACTCCTACGAGCAGTACTTC. Translated: CSVEDRDHSYEQYF. V gene TRBV29-1 combines with J gene TRBJ2-7; 8 nucleotides line up with TRBD1. The CDR3 is 14 residues long. The J segment lost 0 bases and the V segment lost 3 bases, leaving 4 bases of the junction unmatched. In germline, CDR1 is SQVTM, CDR2 ANQGSEA.

The chain couples TRBV6-1 to TRBJ2-7; D might be TRBD2 (6 bases). Trimming cost V 7 bases and J 3 bases, with 16 bases left between them. CDR3 length: 14 residues. Germline loops: CDR1 MNHNS, CDR2 SASEGT. The CDR3 loop is CASTPRGAVYEQYF. DNA of the CDR3: TGTGCCAGCACCCCCCGCGGGGCGGTCTACGAGCAGTACTTC.

The rearrangement uses TRBV7-2 and TRBJ2-7, with D maybe TRBD1 (5 bases). CDR3 size: 15 residues. CDR1 is SGHTA and CDR2 is FQGNSA in the germline V gene. V was pared by 5 bases and J by 4 bases, with 18 bases between. In nucleotides, the CDR3 is TGTGCCAGCAGCCCTAGAGGCTCCCAGGGATACGAGCAGTACTTC. Protein product: CASSPRGSQGYEQYF.

This clonotype showed up just a few times. The chain uses TRBV7-9 and TRBJ1-1; D is unresolved. The CDR3 spans 15 residues. V gave up 0 bases and J gave up 1 base, with 9 bases separating them. The germline gives CDR1 SEHNR, CDR2 FQNEAQ (reference sequence). The DNA of the CDR3 is TGTGCCAGCAGCTTAGCCCCCCCCAAGAACACTGAAGCTTTCTTT. It specifies CASSLAPPKNTEAFF.

This clonotype was counted ten times or more. This sequence joins TRBV6-5 and TRBJ2-7; 7 bases match TRBD1. Germline CDR1 is MNHEY and CDR2 is SVGAGI. This CDR3 spans 14 amino acids. The J segment lost 6 bases and the V segment lost 5 bases, leaving 10 bases of the junction unmatched. The CDR3 bases are TGTGCCAGCAGTCCAGACAGGGTAGGGGTCGAGCAGTACTTC. This codes for CASSPDRVGVEQYF.

This clonotype was detected a few times. V usage is TRBV7-2 and J usage is TRBJ1-2, with TRBD1 matching over 9 bases. With 0 bases clipped from V and 4 bases from J, the junction kept 12 bases outside the gene matches. This CDR3 comprises 18 residues. The V gene's germline CDR1 is SGHTA and CDR2 FQGNSA. CDR3 coding DNA: TGTGCCAGCAGCTTAGCGCATGTCCGGGACAGGGTGGTCTATGGCTACACCTTC. Protein product: CASSLAHVRDRVVYGYTF.

V is TRBV6-1 and J is TRBJ1-5, with D maybe TRBD1 (5 bases). Germline V gene sequence: CDR1 MNHNS, CDR2 SASEGT. V was trimmed by 4 bases and J by 5 bases, leaving 6 bases between them. The CDR3 length is 12 residues. The CDR3 bases are TGTGCCAGCAGTGTGGGGGATCAGCCCCAGCATTTT. Its protein product is CASSVGDQPQHF.

V is TRBV7-2 and J is TRBJ2-1, with TRBD2 identical over 13 bases. The germline V gene encodes CDR1 SGHTA and CDR2 FQGNSA. The trim removed 6 bases at V and 9 bases at J, leaving 8 bases unmatched. This CDR3 has 15 amino acids. The CDR3 sequence is CASRLLAGGRGEQFF. CDR3 in DNA: TGTGCCAGCAGGTTACTAGCGGGAGGGCGAGGTGAGCAGTTCTTC.

The rearrangement links TRBV12-5 to TRBJ2-5; TRBD2 is a possible D gene (7 bases). The CDR3 is 13 residues long. Trimming removed 7 bases from V and 2 bases from J, with 11 bases in between. Germline V gives CDR1 LGHNT, CDR2 FRNRAP. The CDR3 reads CASARGAQETQYF. For the CDR3, the DNA is TGTGCTAGTGCCCGGGGGGCTCAAGAGACCCAGTACTTC.

This chain joins TRBV20-1 and TRBJ2-3; D uncertain. V was trimmed by 0 bases and J by 0 bases, leaving 13 bases between them. CDR3 length: 16 residues. Germline-derived CDR1 and CDR2 are DFQATT and SNEGSKA (reference sequence). The CDR3 DNA reads as TGCAGTGCTAGAGATGCGGCACACCCTAGCACAGATACGCAGTATTTT. This codes for CSARDAAHPSTDTQYF.

This chain links TRBV4-1 with TRBJ1-1; possibly TRBD1 for D (5 bases). Germline assignment: CDR1 MGHRA and CDR2 YSYEKL. CDR3 size: 18 residues. V lost 0 bases and J lost 2, with 19 bases in between. The CDR3 DNA sequence: TGCGCCAGCAGCCAAGATCACTCCGGGGCGGGGGTAAACACTGAAGCTTTCTTT. Protein product: CASSQDHSGAGVNTEAFF.

This chain connects TRBV7-2 to TRBJ2-4, with D hard to call. Trimming removed 2 bases from V and 6 bases from J, with 5 bases in between. Germline V gene lookup returns CDR1 SGHTA and CDR2 FQGNSA. The CDR3 extends over 12 amino acids. The CDR3 is CASSLRLNIQYF. Written as DNA, the CDR3 is TGTGCCAGCAGCTTAAGGTTAAACATTCAGTACTTC.

The rearrangement uses TRBV7-8 and TRBJ2-6, with unresolved D. The CDR3 runs to 15 residues. CDR1 is SGHVS, CDR2 FQNEAQ, per germline. V was pared by 6 bases and J by 1 base, with 10 bases between. For the CDR3, the DNA is TGTGCCAGCAGTCGCGGCCAATCTGGGGCCAACGTCCTGACTTTC. Protein sequence: CASSRGQSGANVLTF. Combining the CDR3 with reference TRBV7-8 and TRBJ2-6 gives the whole variable domain GAGVSQSPRYKVAKRGQDVALRCDPISGHVSLFWYQQALGQGPEFLTYFQNEAQLDKSGLPSDRFFAERPEGSVSTLKIQRTQQEDSAVYLCASSRGQSGANVLTFGAGSRLTVL.

This clonotype was counted a few times. The chain carries TRBV29-1 and TRBJ2-5; tentative D call: TRBD2 (6 bases). CDR1 is SQVTM and CDR2 is ANQGSEA in the germline V gene. This CDR3 is built from 17 residues. Trimming removed 7 bases from V and 2 bases from J, with 26 bases in between. CDR3 sequence reads: CSADPLRGYGAQETQYF. The CDR3 coding sequence is TGCAGCGCTGACCCGTTGCGGGGCTACGGGGCACAAGAGACCCAGTACTTC.

In its sample, this clonotype was seen a few times. V gene TRBV6-5 combines with J gene TRBJ2-4; the D gene is possibly TRBD2 (6 bases). CDR1 and CDR2 (germline): MNHEY, SVGAGI. CDR3 length equals 14 residues. V was cut by 8 bases and J by 1 base, with 12 bases left in between. CDR3: CASARGWAKNIQYF. CDR3 bases: TGTGCCAGCGCGCGGGGCTGGGCCAAAAACATTCAGTACTTC.

The rearrangement uses TRBV7-6 and TRBJ2-7, with D maybe TRBD1 (6 bases). Germline lookup yields CDR1 SGHVS and CDR2 FNYEAQ. The CDR3 has 13 residues. V was trimmed by 1 base and J by 7 bases, leaving 11 bases between them. The CDR3 is CASSLEGHGEQYF. CDR3 nucleotide sequence: TGTGCCAGCAGCTTAGAGGGACACGGTGAGCAGTACTTC. The full variable domain, in which reference TRBV7-6 and TRBJ2-7 provide the parts outside the CDR3, is GAGVSQSPRYKVTKRGQDVALRCDPISGHVSLYWYRQALGQGPEFLTYFNYEAQQDKSGLPNDRFSAERPEGSISTLTIQRTEQRDSAMYRCASSLEGHGEQYFGPGTRLTVT.

The V call is TRBV6-5, the J call TRBJ1-5; 7 bases agree with TRBD1. The CDR3 contains 14 residues. Unmatched junction bases numbered 3, after V lost 5 bases and J lost 2 bases. Germline V CDR1 and CDR2: MNHEY, SVGAGI. The CDR3 DNA sequence: TGTGCCAGCAGTGGGACAGTCGGCAATCAGCCCCAGCATTTT. This sequence encodes CASSGTVGNQPQHF.

The chain carries TRBV7-9 and TRBJ2-1; D gene unclear. The CDR3 is made up of 16 amino acids. The germline V and J ends were trimmed by 1 base and 13 bases, with 23 bases remaining between them. CDR1 SEHNR and CDR2 FQNEAQ come from the germline V gene (reference sequence). The CDR3 DNA reads TGTGCCAGCAGCTTAGAATCTATTTCGGTCCCTGCTGAACAGTTCTTC. It translates to CASSLESISVPAEQFF. The full variable domain, with the rest looked up from reference TRBV7-9 and TRBJ2-1, is DTGVSQNPRHKITKRGQNVTFRCDPISEHNRLYWYRQTLGQGPEFLTYFQNEAQLEKSRLLSDRFSAERPKGSFSTLEIQRTEQGDSAMYLCASSLESISVPAEQFFGPGTRLTVL.

V and J are TRBV7-2 and TRBJ1-6, with a possible D match to TRBD1 (6 bases). This CDR3 is built from 17 residues. V gave up 5 bases and J gave up 5 bases, with 19 bases separating them. Germline V lookup: CDR1 SGHTA, CDR2 FQGNSA. In DNA form, the CDR3 reads TGTGCCAGCAGCCCTTACAGGGTCAATACGGATAATTCACCCCTCCACTTT. Translating it yields CASSPYRVNTDNSPLHF.

The chain combines TRBV19 with TRBJ1-1, with 7 bases aligning to TRBD1. CDR3 length equals 15 residues. Germline V gene sequence: CDR1 LNHDA, CDR2 SQIVND (reference sequence). J lost 4 bases, V lost 7 bases, and 12 bases had no gene match. The CDR3 here is CASIPDEGAGTEAFF. DNA for the CDR3: TGTGCCAGTATTCCCGATGAGGGGGCGGGCACTGAAGCTTTCTTT.